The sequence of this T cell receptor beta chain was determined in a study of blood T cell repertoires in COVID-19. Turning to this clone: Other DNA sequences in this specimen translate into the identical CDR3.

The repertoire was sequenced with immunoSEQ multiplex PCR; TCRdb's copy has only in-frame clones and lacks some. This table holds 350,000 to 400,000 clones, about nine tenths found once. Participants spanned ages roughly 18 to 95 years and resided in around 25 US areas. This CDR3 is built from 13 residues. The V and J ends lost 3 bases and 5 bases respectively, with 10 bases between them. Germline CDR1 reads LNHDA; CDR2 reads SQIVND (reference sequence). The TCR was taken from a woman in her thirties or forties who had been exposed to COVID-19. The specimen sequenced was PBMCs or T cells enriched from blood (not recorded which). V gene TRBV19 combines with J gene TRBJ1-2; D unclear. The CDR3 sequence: CASSIPGSYGYTF. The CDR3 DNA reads TGTGCCAGTAGTATCCCAGGCAGTTATGGCTACACCTTC.